The entry that follows covers one T cell receptor beta chain sequence. The CDR3 sequence is 13 residues long. In germline, CDR1 is SQVTM, CDR2 ANQGSEA. V lost 1 base to trimming and J lost 3 bases, with 10 bases between them. Reverse transcribed after extraction, RNA yielded cDNA as the sequencing template. Clones were sequenced by immunoSEQ multiplex PCR, and TCRdb holds only the in-frame ones, with some missing. In the table there are more than 95,000 clones, less than 45% of which are singletons. The data originate from a study of CD8+ T cells in alopecia areata. Source material: CD4+ T cells sorted from blood. This TCR derives from a human donor with alopecia areata. The chain uses TRBV29-1 and TRBJ2-7; tentative D call: TRBD1 (6 bases). The CDR3: CSVEADSYYEQYF. The CDR3 DNA follows: TGCAGCGTTGAAGCGGACAGCTACTACGAGCAGTACTTC.